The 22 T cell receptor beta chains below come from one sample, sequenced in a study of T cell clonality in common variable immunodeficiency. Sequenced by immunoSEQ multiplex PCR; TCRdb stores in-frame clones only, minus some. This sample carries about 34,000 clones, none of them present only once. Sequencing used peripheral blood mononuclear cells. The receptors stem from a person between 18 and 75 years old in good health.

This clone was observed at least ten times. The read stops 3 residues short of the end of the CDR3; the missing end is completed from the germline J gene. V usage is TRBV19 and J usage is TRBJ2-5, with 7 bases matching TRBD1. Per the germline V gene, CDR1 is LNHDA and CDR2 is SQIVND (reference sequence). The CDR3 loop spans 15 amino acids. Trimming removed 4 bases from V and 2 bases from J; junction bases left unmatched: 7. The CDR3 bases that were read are TGTGCCAGTAGTAGGAACAGACAGGGACAAGAGACC. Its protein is CASSRNRQGQET. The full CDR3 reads CASSRNRQGQETQYF.

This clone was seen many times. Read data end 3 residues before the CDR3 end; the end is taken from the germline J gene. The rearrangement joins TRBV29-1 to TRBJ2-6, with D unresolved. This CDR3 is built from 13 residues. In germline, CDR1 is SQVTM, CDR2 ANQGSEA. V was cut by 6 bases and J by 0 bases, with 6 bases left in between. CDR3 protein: CSVSFSGANVLTF. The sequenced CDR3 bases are TGCAGCGTCAGTTTCTCTGGGGCCAACGTC.

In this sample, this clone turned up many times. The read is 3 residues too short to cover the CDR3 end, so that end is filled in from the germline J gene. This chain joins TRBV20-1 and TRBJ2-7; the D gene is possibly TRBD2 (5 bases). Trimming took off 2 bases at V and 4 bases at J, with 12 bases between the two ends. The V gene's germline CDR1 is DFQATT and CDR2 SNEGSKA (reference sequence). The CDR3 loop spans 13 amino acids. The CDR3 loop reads CSARSARLYEQYF. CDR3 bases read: TGCAGTGCTAGATCGGCGAGACTATACGAG.

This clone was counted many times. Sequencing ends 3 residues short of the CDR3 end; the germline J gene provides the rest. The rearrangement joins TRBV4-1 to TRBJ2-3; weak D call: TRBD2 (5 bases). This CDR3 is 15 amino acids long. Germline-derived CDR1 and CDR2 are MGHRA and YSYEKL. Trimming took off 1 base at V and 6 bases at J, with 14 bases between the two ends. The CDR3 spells CASSQVLRVTDTQYF. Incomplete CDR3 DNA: TGCGCCAGCAGCCAAGTTTTGCGGGTGACGGATACG.

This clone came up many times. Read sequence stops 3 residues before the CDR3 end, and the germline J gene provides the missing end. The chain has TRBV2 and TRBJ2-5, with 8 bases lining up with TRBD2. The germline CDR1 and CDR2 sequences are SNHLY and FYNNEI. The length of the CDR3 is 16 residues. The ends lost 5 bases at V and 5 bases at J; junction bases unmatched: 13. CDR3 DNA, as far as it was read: TGTGCCAGCAGTCCCACCACCCGGGGGGGGCTTGAGACC. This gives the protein CASSPTTRGGLET. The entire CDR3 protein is CASSPTTRGGLETQYF.

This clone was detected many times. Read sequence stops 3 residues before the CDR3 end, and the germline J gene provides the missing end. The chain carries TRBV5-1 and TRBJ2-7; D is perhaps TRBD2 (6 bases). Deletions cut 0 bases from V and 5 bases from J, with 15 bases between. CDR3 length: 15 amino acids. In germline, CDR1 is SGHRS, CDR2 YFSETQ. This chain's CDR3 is CASSLAGGPHHEQYF. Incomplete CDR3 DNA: TGCGCCAGCAGCTTGGCCGGGGGACCCCACCACGAG.

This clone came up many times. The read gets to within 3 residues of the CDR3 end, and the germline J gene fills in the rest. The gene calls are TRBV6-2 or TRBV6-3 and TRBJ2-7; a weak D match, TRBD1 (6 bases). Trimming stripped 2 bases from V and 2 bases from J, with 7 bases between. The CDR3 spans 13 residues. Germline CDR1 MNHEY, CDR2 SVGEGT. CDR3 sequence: CASSYPGAYEQYF. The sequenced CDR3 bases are TGTGCCAGCAGTTACCCAGGGGCCTACGAG.

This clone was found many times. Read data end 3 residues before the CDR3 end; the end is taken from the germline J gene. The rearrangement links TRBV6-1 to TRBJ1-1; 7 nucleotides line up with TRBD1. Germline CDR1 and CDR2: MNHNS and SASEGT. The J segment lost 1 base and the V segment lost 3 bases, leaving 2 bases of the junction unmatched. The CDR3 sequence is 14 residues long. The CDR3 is CASSDRGANTEAFF. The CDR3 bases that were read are TGTGCCAGCAGTGACAGGGGGGCGAACACTGAA.

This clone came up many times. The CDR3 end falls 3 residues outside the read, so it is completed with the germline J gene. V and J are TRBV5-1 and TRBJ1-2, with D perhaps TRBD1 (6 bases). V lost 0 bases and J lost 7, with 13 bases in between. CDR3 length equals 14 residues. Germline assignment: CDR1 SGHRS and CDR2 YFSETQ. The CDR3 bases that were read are TGCGCCAGCAGCTTGGAAGGACAGATACCTGGC. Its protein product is CASSLEGQIPG. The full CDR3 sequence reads CASSLEGQIPGYTF. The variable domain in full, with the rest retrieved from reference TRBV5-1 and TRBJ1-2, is KAGVTQTPRYLIKTRGQQVTLSCSPISGHRSVSWYQQTPGQGLQFLFEYFSETQRNKGNFPGRFSGRQFSNSRSEMNVSTLELGDSALYLCASSLEGQIPGYTFGSGTRLTVV.

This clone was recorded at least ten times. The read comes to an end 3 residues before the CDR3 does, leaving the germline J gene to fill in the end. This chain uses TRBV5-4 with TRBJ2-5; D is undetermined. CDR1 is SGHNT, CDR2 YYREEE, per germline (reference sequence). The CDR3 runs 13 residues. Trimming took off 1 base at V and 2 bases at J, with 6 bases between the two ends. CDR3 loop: CASSLYFQETQYF. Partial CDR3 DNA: TGTGCCAGCAGCTTGTATTTTCAAGAGACC.

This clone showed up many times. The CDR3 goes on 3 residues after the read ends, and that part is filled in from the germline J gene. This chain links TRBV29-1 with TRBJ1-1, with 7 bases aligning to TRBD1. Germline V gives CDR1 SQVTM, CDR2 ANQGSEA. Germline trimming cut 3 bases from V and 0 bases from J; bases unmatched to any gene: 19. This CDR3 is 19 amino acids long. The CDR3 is CSVDFGYIGTDIMNTEAFF. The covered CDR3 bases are TGCAGCGTTGATTTTGGGTATATAGGGACAGATATCATGAACACTGAA.

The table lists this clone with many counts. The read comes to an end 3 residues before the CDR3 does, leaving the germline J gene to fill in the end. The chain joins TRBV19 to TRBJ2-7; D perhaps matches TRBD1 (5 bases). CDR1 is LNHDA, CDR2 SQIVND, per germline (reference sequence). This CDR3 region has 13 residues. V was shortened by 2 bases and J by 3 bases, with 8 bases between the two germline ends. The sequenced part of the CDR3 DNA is TGTGCCAGTAGTATAAACAGGATCTACGAG. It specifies CASSINRIYE. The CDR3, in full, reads CASSINRIYEQYF.

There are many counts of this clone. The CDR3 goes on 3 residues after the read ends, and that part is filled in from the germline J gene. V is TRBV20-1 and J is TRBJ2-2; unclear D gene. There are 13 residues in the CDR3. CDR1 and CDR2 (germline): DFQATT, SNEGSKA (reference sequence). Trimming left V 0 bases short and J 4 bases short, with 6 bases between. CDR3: CSARESSTGELFF. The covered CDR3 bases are TGCAGTGCTAGAGAATCCAGCACCGGGGAG.

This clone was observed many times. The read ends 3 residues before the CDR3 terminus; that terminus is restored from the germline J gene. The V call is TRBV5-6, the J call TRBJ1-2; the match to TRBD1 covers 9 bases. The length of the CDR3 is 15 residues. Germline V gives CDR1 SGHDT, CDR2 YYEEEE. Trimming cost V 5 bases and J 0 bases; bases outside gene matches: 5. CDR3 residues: CASSFRDRANYGYTF. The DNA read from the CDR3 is TGTGCCAGCAGTTTCCGGGACAGGGCTAACTATGGC.

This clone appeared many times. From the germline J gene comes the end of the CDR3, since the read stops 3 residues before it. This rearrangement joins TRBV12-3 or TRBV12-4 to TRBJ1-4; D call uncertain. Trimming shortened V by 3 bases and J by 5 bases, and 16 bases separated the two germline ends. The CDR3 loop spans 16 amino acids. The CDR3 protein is CASSFLLSGLNEKLFF. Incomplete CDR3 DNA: TGTGCCAGCAGTTTCCTATTATCCGGGTTGAATGAAAAA.

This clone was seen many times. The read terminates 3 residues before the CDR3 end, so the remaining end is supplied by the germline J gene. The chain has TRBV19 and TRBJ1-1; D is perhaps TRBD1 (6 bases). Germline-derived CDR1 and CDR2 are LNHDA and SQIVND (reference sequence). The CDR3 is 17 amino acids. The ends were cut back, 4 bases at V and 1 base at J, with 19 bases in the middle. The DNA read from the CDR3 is TGTGCCAGTAGTACCGCAGGGGTGGCGGGAACGAACACTGAA. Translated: CASSTAGVAGTNTE. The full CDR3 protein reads CASSTAGVAGTNTEAFF.

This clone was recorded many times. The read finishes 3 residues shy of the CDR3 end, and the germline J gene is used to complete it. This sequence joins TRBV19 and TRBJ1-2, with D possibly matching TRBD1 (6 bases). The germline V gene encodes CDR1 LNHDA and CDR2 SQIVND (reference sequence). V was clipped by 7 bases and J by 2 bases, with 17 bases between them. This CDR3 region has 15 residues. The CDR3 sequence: CASNPAAGANYGYTF. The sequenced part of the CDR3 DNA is TGTGCCAGTAACCCCGCGGCAGGGGCGAACTATGGC.

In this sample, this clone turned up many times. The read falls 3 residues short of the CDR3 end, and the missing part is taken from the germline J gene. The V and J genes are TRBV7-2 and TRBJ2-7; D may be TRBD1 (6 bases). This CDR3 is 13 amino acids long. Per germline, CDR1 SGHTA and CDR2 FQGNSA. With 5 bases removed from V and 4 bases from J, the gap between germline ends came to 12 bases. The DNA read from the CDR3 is TGTGCCAGCAGCCCAATGGGGACATACGAG. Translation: CASSPMGTYE. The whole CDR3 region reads CASSPMGTYEQYF.

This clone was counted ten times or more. Incomplete CDR3 DNA: TGTGCCAGTAGTATCTCGGGACAGGGGAATCAGCCC. Translating it yields CASSISGQGNQP. The full CDR3 protein reads CASSISGQGNQPQHF. The rearrangement uses TRBV19 and TRBJ1-5; the match to TRBD1 covers 10 bases. Read sequence stops 3 residues before the CDR3 end, and the germline J gene provides the missing end. The CDR3 length is 15 residues. Germline CDR1 and CDR2: LNHDA and SQIVND (reference sequence). Unmatched junction bases numbered 3, after V lost 3 bases and J lost 4 bases.

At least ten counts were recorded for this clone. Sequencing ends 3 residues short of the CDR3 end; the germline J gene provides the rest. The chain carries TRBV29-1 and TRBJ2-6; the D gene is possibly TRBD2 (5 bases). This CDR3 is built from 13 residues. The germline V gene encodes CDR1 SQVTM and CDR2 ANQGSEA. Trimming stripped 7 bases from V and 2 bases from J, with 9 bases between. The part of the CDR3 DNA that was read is TGCAGCGCTAGCCGGGCTGGGGCCAACGTC. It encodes CSASRAGANV. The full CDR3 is CSASRAGANVLTF.

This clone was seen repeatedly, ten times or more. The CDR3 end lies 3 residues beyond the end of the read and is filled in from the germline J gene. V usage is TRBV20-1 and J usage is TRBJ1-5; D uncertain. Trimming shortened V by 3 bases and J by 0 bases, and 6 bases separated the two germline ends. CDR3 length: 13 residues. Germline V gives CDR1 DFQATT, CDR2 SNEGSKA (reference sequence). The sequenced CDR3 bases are TGCAGTGCTAGGTGGCATAGCAATCAGCCC. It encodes CSARWHSNQP. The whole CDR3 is CSARWHSNQPQHF.

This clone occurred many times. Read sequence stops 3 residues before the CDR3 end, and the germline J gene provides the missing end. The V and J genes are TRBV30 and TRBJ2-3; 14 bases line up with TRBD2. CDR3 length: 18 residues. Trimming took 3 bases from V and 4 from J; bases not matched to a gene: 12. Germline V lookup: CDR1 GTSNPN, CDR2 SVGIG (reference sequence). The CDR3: CAWRGGAPGLAGADTQYF. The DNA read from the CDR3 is TGTGCCTGGAGAGGCGGCGCCCCGGGACTAGCGGGAGCAGATACG.